The clone carrying this T cell receptor beta chain occurred many times. What it binds is not known. This record belongs to a study of T cell repertoires in cytomegalovirus infection. At the level of the study: Based on public TCR beta signatures, there were indications of CMV infection and of a matching HLA type.

TCRdb recomputed calls from the reads with MiXCR, one row per CDR3 protein. The sample includes around 450,000 distinct CDR3 sequences, roughly 30% of them seen just once. General observations from the study: Dominating the ex vivo response were HLA-C-restricted CMV-specific TCR beta clonotypes.

The V and J ends lost 3 bases and 0 bases respectively, with 9 bases between them. The CDR3 extends over 15 amino acids. The germline V gene has CDR1 MNHNS and CDR2 SASEGT. The chain has TRBV6-1 and TRBJ1-5, with D tentatively TRBD1 (6 bases). Material for sequencing was PBMCs. The receptor comes from a human donor in good health (CMV status not recorded). Some clones in this sample may be carry-over from other donors' samples. CDR3 sequence (DNA): TGTGCCAGCAGTGAGGACAGACTTAGCAATCAGCCCCAGCATTTT. Residues: CASSEDRLSNQPQHF.